This TCR beta chain was identified during a study of blood T cell repertoires in COVID-19. Study-wide context: Whether acute or convalescent, the COVID-19 samples came from the United States, Italy and Spain. The cDNA or gDNA used as material had been derived from T cells, B-cell-depleted T cells, or PBMCs.

The Seattle patients joined while their infection was active and were tracked longitudinally afterward. Germline V lookup: CDR1 SGDLS, CDR2 YYNGEE. This CDR3 region has 14 residues. The trim removed 5 bases at V and 0 bases at J, leaving 3 bases unmatched. Authors' data handling: It was from reference gene primer amplification that nucleated cell counts were estimated. The assay was immunoSEQ multiplex PCR, and TCRdb's table has in-frame clones only and misses some. V and J calls plus clone size are reproduced from that table; the DNA served to infer D and trimming. The data hold 120,000 or so clones, with 90% observed a single time.

The source is a woman aged 55-69 years with COVID-19, enrolled during active disease. The V call is TRBV9, the J call TRBJ1-1; 8 bases line up with TRBD1. Material: peripheral blood. CDR3 DNA sequence: TGTGCCAGCAGAAGACAGGGGATGAACACTGAAGCTTTCTTT. This codes for CASRRQGMNTEAFF.